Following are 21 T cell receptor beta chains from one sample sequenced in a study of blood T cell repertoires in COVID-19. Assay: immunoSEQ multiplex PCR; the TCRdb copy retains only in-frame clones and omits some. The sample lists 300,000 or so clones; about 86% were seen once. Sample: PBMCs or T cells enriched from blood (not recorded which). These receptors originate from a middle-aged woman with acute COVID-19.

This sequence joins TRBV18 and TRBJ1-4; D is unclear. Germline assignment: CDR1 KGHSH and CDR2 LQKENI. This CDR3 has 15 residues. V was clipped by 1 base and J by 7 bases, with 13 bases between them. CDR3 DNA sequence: TGTGCCAGCTCACCACGCGACGCGGGAAGTGAAAAACTGTTTTTT. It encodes CASSPRDAGSEKLFF.

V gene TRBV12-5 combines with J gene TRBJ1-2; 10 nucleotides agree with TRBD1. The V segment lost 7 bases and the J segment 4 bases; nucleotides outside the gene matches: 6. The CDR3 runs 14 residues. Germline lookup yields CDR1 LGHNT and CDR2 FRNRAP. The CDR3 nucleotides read TGTGCTAGTGCCCTGGGGGACAGGGGCTATGGCTACACCTTC. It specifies CASALGDRGYGYTF.

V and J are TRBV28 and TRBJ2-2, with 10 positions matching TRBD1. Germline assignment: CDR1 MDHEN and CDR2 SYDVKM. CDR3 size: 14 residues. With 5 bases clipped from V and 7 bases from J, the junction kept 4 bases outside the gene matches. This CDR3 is CASSRTGGGGELFF. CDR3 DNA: TGTGCCAGCAGTAGGACAGGGGGGGGCGGGGAGCTGTTTTTT.

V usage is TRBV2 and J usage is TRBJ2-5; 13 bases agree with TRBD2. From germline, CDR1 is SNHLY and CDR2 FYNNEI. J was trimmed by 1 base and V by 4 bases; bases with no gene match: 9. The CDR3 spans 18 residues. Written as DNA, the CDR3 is TGTGCCAGCAGTGGCCCCGGGACTAGCGGGATGGCCCAAGAGACCCAGTACTTC. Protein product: CASSGPGTSGMAQETQYF.

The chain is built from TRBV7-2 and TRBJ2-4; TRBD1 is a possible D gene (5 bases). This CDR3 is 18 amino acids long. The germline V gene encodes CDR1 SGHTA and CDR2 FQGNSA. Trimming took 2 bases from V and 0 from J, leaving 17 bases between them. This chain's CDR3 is CASSLRQGSSIAKNIQYF. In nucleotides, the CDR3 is TGTGCCAGCAGCTTAAGGCAGGGCTCGAGCATAGCCAAAAACATTCAGTACTTC.

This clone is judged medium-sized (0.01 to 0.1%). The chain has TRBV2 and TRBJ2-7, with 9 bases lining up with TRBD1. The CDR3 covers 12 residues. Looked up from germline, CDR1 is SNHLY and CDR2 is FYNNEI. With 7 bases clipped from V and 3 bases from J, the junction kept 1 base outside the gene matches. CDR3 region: CASMDRGYEQYF. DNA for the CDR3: TGTGCCAGCATGGACAGGGGCTACGAGCAGTACTTC.

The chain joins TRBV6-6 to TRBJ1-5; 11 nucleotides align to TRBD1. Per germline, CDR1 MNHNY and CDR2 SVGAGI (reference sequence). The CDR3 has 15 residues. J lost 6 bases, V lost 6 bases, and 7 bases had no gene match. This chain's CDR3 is CASRAGQGVSQPQHF. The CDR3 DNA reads TGTGCCAGCAGGGCGGGACAGGGGGTTAGTCAGCCCCAGCATTTT.

The CDR3 is CASSYPLSGRSYNEQFF. In nucleotides, the CDR3 is TGTGCCAGCAGTTACCCCCTCTCCGGTCGCTCCTACAATGAGCAGTTCTTC. This rearrangement joins TRBV6-2 or TRBV6-3 to TRBJ2-1; D is unclear. CDR3 length equals 17 residues. Per the germline V gene, CDR1 is MNHEY and CDR2 is SVGEGT. V gave up 2 bases and J gave up 0 bases, with 14 bases separating them.

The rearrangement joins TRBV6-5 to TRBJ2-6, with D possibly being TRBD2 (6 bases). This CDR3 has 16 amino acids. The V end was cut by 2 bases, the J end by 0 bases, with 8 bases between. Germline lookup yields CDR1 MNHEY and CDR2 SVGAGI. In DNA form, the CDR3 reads TGTGCCAGCAGTTACGGCGGGAACTCTGGGGCCAACGTCCTGACTTTC. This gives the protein CASSYGGNSGANVLTF.

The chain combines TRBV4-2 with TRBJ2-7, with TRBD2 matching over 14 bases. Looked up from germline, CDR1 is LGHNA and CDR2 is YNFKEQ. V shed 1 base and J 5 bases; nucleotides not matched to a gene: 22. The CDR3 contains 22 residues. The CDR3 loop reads CASSQAQRRTSGRLQSFHEQYF. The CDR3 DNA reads TGTGCCAGCAGCCAAGCTCAGAGAAGGACTAGCGGGAGGCTTCAGTCCTTCCACGAGCAGTACTTC.

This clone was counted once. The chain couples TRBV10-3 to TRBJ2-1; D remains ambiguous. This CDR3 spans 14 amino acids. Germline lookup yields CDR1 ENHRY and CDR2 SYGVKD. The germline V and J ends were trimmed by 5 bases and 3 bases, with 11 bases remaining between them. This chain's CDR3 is CAISPRVGYNEQFF. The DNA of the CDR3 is TGTGCCATCAGTCCCCGGGTGGGCTACAATGAGCAGTTCTTC.

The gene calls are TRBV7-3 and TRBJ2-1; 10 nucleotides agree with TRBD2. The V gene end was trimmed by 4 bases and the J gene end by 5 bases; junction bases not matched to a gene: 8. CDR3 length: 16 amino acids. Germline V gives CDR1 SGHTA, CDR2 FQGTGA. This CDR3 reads CASSSLELAGDNEQFF. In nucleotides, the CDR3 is TGTGCCAGCAGCTCCTTAGAGCTAGCGGGAGACAATGAGCAGTTCTTC.

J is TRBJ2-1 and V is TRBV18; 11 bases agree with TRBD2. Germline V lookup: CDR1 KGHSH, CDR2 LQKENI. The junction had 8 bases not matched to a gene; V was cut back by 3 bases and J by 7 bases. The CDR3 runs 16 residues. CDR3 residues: CASSPRLAGGLNEQFF. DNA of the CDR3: TGTGCCAGCTCACCGCGTCTAGCGGGAGGATTAAATGAGCAGTTCTTC.

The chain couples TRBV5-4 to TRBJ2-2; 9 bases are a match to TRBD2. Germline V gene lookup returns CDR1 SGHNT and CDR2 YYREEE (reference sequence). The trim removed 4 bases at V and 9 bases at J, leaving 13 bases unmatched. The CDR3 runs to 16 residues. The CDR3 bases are TGTGCCAGCAGCCCGCGACCACCACTAGCGGGCAGGGAGCTGTTTTTT. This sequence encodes CASSPRPPLAGRELFF.

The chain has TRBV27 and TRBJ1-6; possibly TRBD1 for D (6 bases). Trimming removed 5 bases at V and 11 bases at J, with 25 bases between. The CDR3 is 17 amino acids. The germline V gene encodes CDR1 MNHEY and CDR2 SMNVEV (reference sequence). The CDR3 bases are TGTGCCAGCAGTCCGCCCCCCCTCATCCAGGGGCCTGCACCCCTCCACTTT. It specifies CASSPPPLIQGPAPLHF.

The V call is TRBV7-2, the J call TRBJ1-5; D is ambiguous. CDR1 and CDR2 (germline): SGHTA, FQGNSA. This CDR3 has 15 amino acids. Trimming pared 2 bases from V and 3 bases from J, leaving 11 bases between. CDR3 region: CASSLSGGPNQPQHF. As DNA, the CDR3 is TGTGCCAGCAGCTTATCAGGAGGGCCCAATCAGCCCCAGCATTTT.

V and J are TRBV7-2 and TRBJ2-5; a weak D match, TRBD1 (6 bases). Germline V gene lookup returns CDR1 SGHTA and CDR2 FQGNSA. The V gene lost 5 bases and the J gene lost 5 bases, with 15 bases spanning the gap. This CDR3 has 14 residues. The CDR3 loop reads CASSLGTPRETQYF. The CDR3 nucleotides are TGTGCCAGCAGCCTCGGGACACCGCGGGAGACCCAGTACTTC.

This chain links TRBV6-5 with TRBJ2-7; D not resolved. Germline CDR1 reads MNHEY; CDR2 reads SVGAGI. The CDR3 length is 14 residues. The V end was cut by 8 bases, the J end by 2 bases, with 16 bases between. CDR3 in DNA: TGTGCCAGCCGTTTACCAGGCAGAGCCTACGAGCAGTACTTC. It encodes CASRLPGRAYEQYF.

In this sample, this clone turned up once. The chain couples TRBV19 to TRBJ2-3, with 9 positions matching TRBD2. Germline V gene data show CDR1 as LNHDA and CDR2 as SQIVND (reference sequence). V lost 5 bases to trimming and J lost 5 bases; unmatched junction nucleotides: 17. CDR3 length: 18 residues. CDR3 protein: CASSPTRTAGGFGDTQYF. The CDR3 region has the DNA TGTGCCAGTAGTCCGACTCGGACAGCGGGGGGCTTTGGAGATACGCAGTATTTT.

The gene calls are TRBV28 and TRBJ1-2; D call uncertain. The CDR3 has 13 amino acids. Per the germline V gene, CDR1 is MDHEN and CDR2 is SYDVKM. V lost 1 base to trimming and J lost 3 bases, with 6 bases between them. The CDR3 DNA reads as TGTGCCAGCAGTTTATTATCCGACTATGGCTACACCTTC. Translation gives CASSLLSDYGYTF.

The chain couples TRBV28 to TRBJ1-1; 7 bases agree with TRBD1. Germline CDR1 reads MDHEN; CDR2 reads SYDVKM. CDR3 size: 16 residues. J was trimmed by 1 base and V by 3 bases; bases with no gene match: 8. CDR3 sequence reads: CASSLNRGLGNTEAFF. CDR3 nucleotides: TGTGCCAGCAGTTTGAACAGGGGATTGGGGAACACTGAAGCTTTCTTT.